This T cell receptor beta chain originates from a study of cytomegalovirus exposure and HLA in healthy donors. General observations from the study: Among the sequence variants, a highly shared cluster was likely an artifact of sequencing. Differences between HLA loci emerged in a later analysis of TCR association rates, with DRB1 most and HLA-C fewest. Looking again later, the authors saw that most CMV-associated TCR beta chains seemed HLA-restricted.

V lost 3 bases, J lost 2 bases, and 7 bases lay in between. CDR1 and CDR2 (germline): SQVTM, ANQGSEA. The CDR3 consists of 12 residues. To note about this clone: What it recognizes is unknown.

PCR amplification relied on 60 Vbeta primers (plus 13 Jbeta primers). How the authors handled the data: Some 11 million of the about 80 million unique TCR beta chains counted in a later analysis were shared. Profiling relied on immunoSEQ multiplex PCR, and the TCRdb table lists in-frame clones only, not all of them. From that table come the V and J calls and clone size; the DNA was used to work out D and trimming. The top ten hold roughly 4.2% of the sample, which has approximately 140,000 clones, approximately 80% seen once. Sequencing input: PBMCs. The chain joins TRBV29-1 to TRBJ2-5; D is unclear. The TCR comes from a woman aged 40 to 50 in good health and CMV-seronegative. CDR3 coding DNA: TGCAGCGTTGAGGCCCGTCAAGAGACCCAGTACTTC. Translating it yields CSVEARQETQYF.